Included here is one TCR beta chain sequence, with context. Sequence at one end of the junction differs from germline and may be a read error. TCRdb redid the calling of the 5' RACE reads with MiXCR, one entry per CDR3 protein. The table shows 62,000 or so distinct CDR3 sequences, with around a fifth occurring only once. The sequencing input was memory CD4+ T cells sorted from a lymph node. Regarding subset: memory CD4+ T cells, CD4+CD45RO+CD25-. This sequence was found in a female donor with breast cancer.

In nucleotides, the CDR3 is TGTGCCGGCAGCTTAGAAGGAGCGGTTCAAGAGACCCAGTACTTC. Its protein product is CAGSLEGAVQETQYF. V and J are TRBV7-9 and TRBJ2-5; the D gene is possibly TRBD2 (5 bases). The CDR3 totals 15 residues. Germline lookup yields CDR1 SEHNR and CDR2 FQNEAQ (reference sequence).